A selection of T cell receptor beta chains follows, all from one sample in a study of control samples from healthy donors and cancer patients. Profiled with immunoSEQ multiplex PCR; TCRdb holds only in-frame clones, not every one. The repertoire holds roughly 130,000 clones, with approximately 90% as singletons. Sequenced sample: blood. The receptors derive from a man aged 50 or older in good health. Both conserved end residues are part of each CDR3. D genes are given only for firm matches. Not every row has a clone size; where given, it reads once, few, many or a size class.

CDR3: CASSAEGNQPQHF
DNA: TGTGCCAGCAGTGCGGAGGGGAATCAGCCCCAGCATTTT
D: .
size: .
V: TRBV6-4
J: TRBJ1-5

CDR3: CASSQDMASRADTQYF
DNA: TGCGCCAGCAGCCAAGATATGGCATCGAGGGCAGATACGCAGTATTTT
D: .
size: once
V: TRBV4-1
J: TRBJ2-3

CDR3: CSAGRRMREEQYF
DNA: TGCAGCGCCGGCCGCCGAATGCGGGAGGAGCAGTACTTC
D: TRBD2
size: .
V: TRBV29-1
J: TRBJ2-7

CDR3: CASNADLNYGYTF
DNA: TGTGCCAGCAACGCGGACCTGAACTATGGCTACACCTTC
D: .
size: .
V: TRBV2
J: TRBJ1-2

CDR3: CASSQGMNNEQFF
DNA: TGTGCCAGTAGTCAGGGGATGAACAATGAGCAGTTCTTC
D: .
size: once
V: TRBV19
J: TRBJ2-1

CDR3: CASSPLGVPGSGYEQYF
DNA: TGTGCCAGCTCACCACTAGGGGTTCCAGGTTCTGGCTACGAGCAGTACTTC
D: .
size: few
V: TRBV18
J: TRBJ2-7

CDR3: CASSQVFDRAKTNYGYTF
DNA: TGTGCCAGCAGCCAAGTGTTCGACAGGGCCAAGACTAACTATGGCTACACCTTC
D: TRBD1
size: .
V: TRBV3-1/TRBV3-2
J: TRBJ1-2

CDR3: CASSSSGGAYEQYF
DNA: TGTGCCAGCAGCTCTAGCGGGGGGGCTTACGAGCAGTACTTC
D: TRBD2
size: .
V: TRBV5-4
J: TRBJ2-7

CDR3: CASSRTSGGQTSTDTQYF
DNA: TGCGCCAGCAGCCGGACTTCAGGGGGTCAGACTAGCACAGATACGCAGTATTTT
D: TRBD1
size: once
V: TRBV4-1
J: TRBJ2-3

CDR3: CASSLGWQTYSGNTIYF
DNA: TGTGCCAGCAGCTTGGGGTGGCAGACCTACTCTGGAAACACCATATATTTT
D: .
size: .
V: TRBV5-6
J: TRBJ1-3

CDR3: CASRRSGTGPSSYNSPLHF
DNA: TGCGCCAGCAGACGGTCAGGGACAGGTCCTAGCTCCTATAATTCACCCCTCCACTTT
D: TRBD1
size: .
V: TRBV5-1
J: TRBJ1-6

CDR3: CASSLGVWSGELFF
DNA: TGCGCCAGCAGCTTGGGAGTTTGGTCTGGGGAGCTGTTTTTT
D: .
size: .
V: TRBV5-1
J: TRBJ2-2

CDR3: CASSPRLAQETQYF
DNA: TGTGCCAGCAGTCCACGACTAGCCCAAGAGACCCAGTACTTC
D: TRBD2
size: .
V: TRBV27
J: TRBJ2-5

CDR3: CSLWTAQRVAFF
DNA: TGCAGCCTTTGGACGGCCCAAAGGGTAGCTTTCTTT
D: .
size: .
V: TRBV29-1
J: TRBJ1-1

CDR3: CASSGPSGGAEDTQYF
DNA: TGTGCCAGCAGTGGTCCCAGCGGGGGGGCGGAAGATACGCAGTATTTT
D: TRBD2
size: .
V: TRBV2
J: TRBJ2-3

CDR3: CATSDLGSTDTQYF
DNA: TGTGCCACCAGTGATTTGGGCAGCACAGATACGCAGTATTTT
D: .
size: .
V: TRBV24-1
J: TRBJ2-3

CDR3: CASSGGAEEKLFF
DNA: TGTGCCTCCAGTGGGGGCGCAGAGGAAAAACTGTTTTTT
D: .
size: .
V: TRBV2
J: TRBJ1-4

CDR3: CASSQGADLYQETQYF
DNA: TGCGCCAGCAGCCAAGGAGCGGACCTGTACCAAGAGACCCAGTACTTC
D: .
size: .
V: TRBV4-1
J: TRBJ2-5

CDR3: CASSLLTPLEQYF
DNA: TGTGCCAGCAGCCTCCTTACACCTCTGGAGCAGTACTTC
D: .
size: few
V: TRBV28
J: TRBJ2-7

CDR3: CASSRAYSGANVLTF
DNA: TGTGCCAGCAGCCGGGCCTATTCTGGGGCCAACGTCCTGACTTTC
D: .
size: .
V: TRBV5-8
J: TRBJ2-6

CDR3: CASSPRAVRHF
DNA: TGTGCCAGCAGCCCTAGGGCTGTTAGGCATTTT
D: .
size: .
V: TRBV5-8
J: TRBJ1-5

CDR3: CASGSLSTDTQYF
DNA: TGTGCCAGCGGGTCCCTTAGCACAGATACGCAGTATTTT
D: .
size: .
V: TRBV19
J: TRBJ2-3

CDR3: CASSPLGLNEKLFF
DNA: TGTGCCAGCAGCCCCCTTGGGCTTAATGAAAAACTGTTTTTT
D: .
size: .
V: TRBV14
J: TRBJ1-4

CDR3: CASSPWTALSEAFF
DNA: TGTGCCAGCAGCCCCTGGACGGCACTTTCGGAAGCTTTCTTT
D: .
size: .
V: TRBV28
J: TRBJ1-1